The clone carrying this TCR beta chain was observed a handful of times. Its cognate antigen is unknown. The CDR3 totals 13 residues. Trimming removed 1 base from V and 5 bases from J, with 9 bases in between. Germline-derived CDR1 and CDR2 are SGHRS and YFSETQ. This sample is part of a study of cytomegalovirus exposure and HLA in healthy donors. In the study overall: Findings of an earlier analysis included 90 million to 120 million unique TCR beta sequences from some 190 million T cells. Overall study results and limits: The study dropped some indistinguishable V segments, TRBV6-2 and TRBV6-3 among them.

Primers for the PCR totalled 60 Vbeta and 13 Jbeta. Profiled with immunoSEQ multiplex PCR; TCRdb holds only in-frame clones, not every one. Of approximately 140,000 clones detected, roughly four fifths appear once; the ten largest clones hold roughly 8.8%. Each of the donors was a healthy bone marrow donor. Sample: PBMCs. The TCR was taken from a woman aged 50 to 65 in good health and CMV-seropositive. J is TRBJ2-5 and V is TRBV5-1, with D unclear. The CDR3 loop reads CASSLYLGETQYF. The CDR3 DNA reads TGCGCCAGCAGCTTGTACCTCGGGGAGACCCAGTACTTC.